This T cell receptor beta chain came from a study of tumor-infiltrating lymphocytes in primary liver carcinoma. Study details: The patients included men and women who were aged 30 to 69 years.

A primer matching the constant region was used to make TCR beta cDNA from 450 to 500 ng of total RNA. Three nested multiplex PCR rounds, a slightly modified ARM-PCR method, built the TCR beta libraries. Researchers ran the first two PCR rounds for ten to eleven cycles each with TRBV1-TRBV30 forward primers and a C-beta reverse primer. TCRdb ran MiXCR on the multiplex PCR reads and lists one entry per CDR3 protein. Here the sample spans approximately 330,000 distinct CDR3 sequences, 65% being singletons. The researchers obtained blood RNA from unsorted whole blood and also extracted germline DNA. Turning to this clonotype: Since a much larger clone is just one base distant, this may be a read error.

Germline CDR1 MNHEY, CDR2 SVGEGT. The CDR3 covers 14 residues. Sequenced sample: peripheral blood. The sequence was obtained from a man aged 35 to 55 with primary liver carcinoma and hepatitis B virus infection. The rearrangement uses TRBV6-2 or TRBV6-3 and TRBJ1-5, with 8 bases matching TRBD1. The CDR3 nucleotides read TGTGCCAGCAATGACAGGGGAGGCAATCAGCCCCGGCATTTT. Amino acid sequence: CASNDRGGNQPRHF.